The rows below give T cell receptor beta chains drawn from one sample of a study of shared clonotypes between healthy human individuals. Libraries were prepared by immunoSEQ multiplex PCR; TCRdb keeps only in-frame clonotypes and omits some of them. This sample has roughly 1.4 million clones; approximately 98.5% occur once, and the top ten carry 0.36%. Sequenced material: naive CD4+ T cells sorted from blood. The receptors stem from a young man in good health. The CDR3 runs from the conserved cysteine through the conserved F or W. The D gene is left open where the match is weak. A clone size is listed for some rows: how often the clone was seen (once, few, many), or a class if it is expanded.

DNA: TGTGCCAGCAGCGAGCAGTTGGGAATAGAAAAACTGTTTTTT; CDR3: CASSEQLGIEKLFF; J: TRBJ1-4; size: .; D: .; V: TRBV2
DNA: TGTGCCAGCAGCTCCGGGACTAGCGGTTACAATGAGCAGTTCTTC; CDR3: CASSSGTSGYNEQFF; J: TRBJ2-1; size: .; D: TRBD2; V: TRBV5-4
DNA: TGTGCCAGCAGCGTAGGACTAGCGGGGGGCACAGATACGCAGTATTTT; CDR3: CASSVGLAGGTDTQYF; J: TRBJ2-3; size: .; D: TRBD2; V: TRBV9
DNA: TGTGCCAGCGGAGGGGGTTTTGGGGAAAAACTGTTTTTT; CDR3: CASGGGFGEKLFF; J: TRBJ1-4; size: once; D: .; V: TRBV6-1
DNA: TGTGCCTGGAGTTTCGGGTTGAACAGACCCACCTCTGGGGCCAACGTCCTGACTTTC; CDR3: CAWSFGLNRPTSGANVLTF; J: TRBJ2-6; size: .; D: .; V: TRBV30
DNA: TGTGCCAGCACCAGCTCGCTCTCCTACAATGAGCAGTTCTTC; CDR3: CASTSSLSYNEQFF; J: TRBJ2-1; size: .; D: .; V: TRBV7-6
DNA: TGTGCCAGCTCACCGGGGCAGACAGGGAACACCGGGGAGCTGTTTTTT; CDR3: CASSPGQTGNTGELFF; J: TRBJ2-2; size: .; D: .; V: TRBV18
DNA: TGTGCCATCAGGGACAGCTACGAGCAGTACTTC; CDR3: CAIRDSYEQYF; J: TRBJ2-7; size: once; D: .; V: TRBV10-3
DNA: TGTGCCAGCAGTCCTACAACCAAGGGGGAGACCCAGTACTTC; CDR3: CASSPTTKGETQYF; J: TRBJ2-5; size: .; D: .; V: TRBV27
DNA: TGTGCCAGTAAGGTCAGGGGGAGAGAGACCCAGTACTTC; CDR3: CASKVRGRETQYF; J: TRBJ2-5; size: .; D: TRBD1; V: TRBV19
DNA: TGCGCCAGCAGCCGATCGATGACAGGGGGCGAGTCTGAAGCTTTCTTT; CDR3: CASSRSMTGGESEAFF; J: TRBJ1-1; size: .; D: TRBD1; V: TRBV5-1
DNA: TGTGCCAGCAGTTCCCCACTAGCGGGAGTGATCGAGACCCAGTACTTC; CDR3: CASSSPLAGVIETQYF; J: TRBJ2-5; size: .; D: TRBD2; V: TRBV6-6
DNA: TGTGCCAGCAGCGCTGGGTATATCGGCGGCAATGAGCAGTTCTTC; CDR3: CASSAGYIGGNEQFF; J: TRBJ2-1; size: .; D: .; V: TRBV5-5
DNA: TGCGCCAGCAGCCCGGACAGGGGACGGGAGCAGTTCTTC; CDR3: CASSPDRGREQFF; J: TRBJ2-1; size: .; D: TRBD1; V: TRBV5-1
DNA: TGTGCCAGCTCACCGGGCCCTGCTGCCGGGGAGCTGTTTTTT; CDR3: CASSPGPAAGELFF; J: TRBJ2-2; size: .; D: .; V: TRBV18
DNA: TGTGCCAGCTCATCCGATCTAGGGGATAACTATGGCTACACCTTC; CDR3: CASSSDLGDNYGYTF; J: TRBJ1-2; size: .; D: .; V: TRBV18
DNA: TGTGCCAGCAGCTTAAGGGCGGGAGGGGGCTACGAGCAGTACTTC; CDR3: CASSLRAGGGYEQYF; J: TRBJ2-7; size: .; D: TRBD2; V: TRBV7-2
DNA: TGTGCCAGCTCACCTCTTAGAGCGGGAGAGATCCAAGAGACCCAGTACTTC; CDR3: CASSPLRAGEIQETQYF; J: TRBJ2-5; size: .; D: TRBD2; V: TRBV18
DNA: TGCAGCGTGGGGTTTCCAGGGGGCAACACAGATACGCAGTATTTT; CDR3: CSVGFPGGNTDTQYF; J: TRBJ2-3; size: .; D: TRBD1; V: TRBV29-1
DNA: TGTGCCAGCAGTTTGGACTATTACAATGAGCAGTTCTTC; CDR3: CASSLDYYNEQFF; J: TRBJ2-1; size: .; D: .; V: TRBV28
DNA: TGTGCCTGGAACCCGGGGACTCGTCTCTCCTACGAGCAGTACTTC; CDR3: CAWNPGTRLSYEQYF; J: TRBJ2-7; size: .; D: .; V: TRBV30
DNA: TGTGCCAGCGAACTAGCGGGAGAGTACGAGCAGTACTTC; CDR3: CASELAGEYEQYF; J: TRBJ2-7; size: few; D: TRBD2; V: TRBV7-9
DNA: TGTGCCAGCAGTTCCATCAGGGACCTCTCCTACGAGCAGTACTTC; CDR3: CASSSIRDLSYEQYF; J: TRBJ2-7; size: .; D: .; V: TRBV6-6
DNA: TGTGCCAGCAGCTTGTTTGGGGGTTCGAACACCGGGGAGCTGTTTTTT; CDR3: CASSLFGGSNTGELFF; J: TRBJ2-2; size: .; D: .; V: TRBV5-4
DNA: TGTGCCAGCAGCCGACAGGGGGCTGGAAGCAATCAGCCCCAGCATTTT; CDR3: CASSRQGAGSNQPQHF; J: TRBJ1-5; size: .; D: TRBD1; V: TRBV7-2
DNA: TGTGCCAGCAGCCTAATCAGGGGGCGCGGCACCGGGGAGCTGTTTTTT; CDR3: CASSLIRGRGTGELFF; J: TRBJ2-2; size: .; D: TRBD1; V: TRBV28
DNA: TGTGCCAGCAGCACGAGCCGACTAGCTCCCAATATAAAGGGGGCAGATACGCAGTATTTT; CDR3: CASSTSRLAPNIKGADTQYF; J: TRBJ2-3; size: .; D: .; V: TRBV5-4
DNA: TGTGCCAGCAGCTCTCCGGGGGGAGTAGCTTTCTTT; CDR3: CASSSPGGVAFF; J: TRBJ1-1; size: .; D: .; V: TRBV7-3
DNA: TGTGCCAGCAGTTTAATTGGGGTGGGGGGCACTCAGCCCCAGCATTTT; CDR3: CASSLIGVGGTQPQHF; J: TRBJ1-5; size: .; D: .; V: TRBV27
DNA: TGTGCCAGCAGCGTAGGTGAAACAGGGGGCTTATTTAATGAAAAACTGTTTTTT; CDR3: CASSVGETGGLFNEKLFF; J: TRBJ1-4; size: .; D: TRBD1; V: TRBV9
DNA: TGCAGCGTGACGGGACTAGCAATCGGGGCTGAGCAGTTCTTC; CDR3: CSVTGLAIGAEQFF; J: TRBJ2-1; size: .; D: TRBD2; V: TRBV29-1
DNA: TGTGCCAGCAGGGCCTTTGGCTACACCTTC; CDR3: CASRAFGYTF; J: TRBJ1-2; size: .; D: .; V: TRBV5-8
DNA: TGTGCCAGCAGCGGAGGGGGACTAGCGGCAATGAACACCGGGGAGCTGTTTTTT; CDR3: CASSGGGLAAMNTGELFF; J: TRBJ2-2; size: .; D: TRBD2; V: TRBV9
DNA: TGTGCCTGGAAACAGGCGAGCTCCTACGAGCAGTACTTC; CDR3: CAWKQASSYEQYF; J: TRBJ2-7; size: once; D: .; V: TRBV7-9
DNA: TGTGCCAGCAGCCCCCTCGGACTAGACGGCGGGGAGCTGTTTTTT; CDR3: CASSPLGLDGGELFF; J: TRBJ2-2; size: .; D: TRBD2; V: TRBV5-4
DNA: TGCGCCAGCAGCTTAACAGGGCGCAATCAGCCCCAGCATTTT; CDR3: CASSLTGRNQPQHF; J: TRBJ1-5; size: .; D: .; V: TRBV5-1
DNA: TGTGCCAGCAGCTTAGGCCTTCCAGAGCAGTTCTTC; CDR3: CASSLGLPEQFF; J: TRBJ2-1; size: .; D: .; V: TRBV7-9
DNA: TGTGCCAGTAACACAGGAGAAGCCGGAAACACCATATATTTT; CDR3: CASNTGEAGNTIYF; J: TRBJ1-3; size: .; D: .; V: TRBV19
DNA: TGTGCCAGCAGTTACTCTGGGGTTCCGCATTTT; CDR3: CASSYSGVPHF; J: TRBJ1-5; size: .; D: .; V: TRBV6-6
DNA: TGTGCCAGCAGCTCGGAACGTAGGGCCACCGATACGCAGTATTTT; CDR3: CASSSERRATDTQYF; J: TRBJ2-3; size: .; D: .; V: TRBV11-2
DNA: TGCGCCAGCAGCCGACAGGGAGGCTCTGGAAACACCATATATTTT; CDR3: CASSRQGGSGNTIYF; J: TRBJ1-3; size: .; D: TRBD1; V: TRBV5-1
DNA: TGTGCCAGCAGTCACCCCGGCTACGAGCAGTACTTC; CDR3: CASSHPGYEQYF; J: TRBJ2-7; size: once; D: .; V: TRBV27
DNA: TGTGCCAGCAGCTTGGACAGGGAAGGGAGTGAGACCCAGTACTTC; CDR3: CASSLDREGSETQYF; J: TRBJ2-5; size: .; D: .; V: TRBV5-8
DNA: TGTGCCAGCAGCTTGGGACTAGCGATGAATGAGCAGTTCTTC; CDR3: CASSLGLAMNEQFF; J: TRBJ2-1; size: .; D: TRBD2; V: TRBV7-2
DNA: TGTGCCAGCAGCCTTGCACCCCCAGGGGCCTACGAGCAGTACTTC; CDR3: CASSLAPPGAYEQYF; J: TRBJ2-7; size: .; D: .; V: TRBV11-2
DNA: TGCAGCGTTGCCGGGACAGGGAAAGCTTTCTTT; CDR3: CSVAGTGKAFF; J: TRBJ1-1; size: .; D: TRBD1; V: TRBV29-1